Each of the 14 T cell receptor beta chains below was sequenced from the same sample in a study of CD8+CD57+ T cells in acquired aplastic anemia. In patients chosen for sequencing, flow cytometry had shown CD8+CD57+ cell expansion. The template for TCR beta VDJ and CDR3 sequence profiling was genomic DNA. TCRdb redid the calling of the reads with MiXCR, one entry per CDR3 protein. The table lists fewer than 250,000 distinct CDR3 sequences, roughly 50% of them singletons, with about 20% in the top ten. The sequencing input was sorted CD4+, CD8+, or CD8+CD57+ T cells (not recorded which) from PBMCs. The source of these receptors is a human donor with aplastic anemia.

About this clonotype itself: The conserved final phenylalanine or tryptophan is absent from the CDR3, which likely points to a read error. No DNA is shown, since the ends of the CDR3 on it are uncertain; the CDR3 is the one TCRdb lists. The chain combines TRBV2 with TRBJ1-4; the table's D call of TRBD1 was not tested on the DNA. Germline CDR1 SNHLY, CDR2 FYNNEI. The CDR3 sequence runs 8 residues, both termini included. The CDR3 region is CASSPQGY.

This clonotype was seen many times. CDR3 sequence: CSVPNPIRAGASYNEQFF. In DNA, the CDR3 is TGCAGCGTACCGAACCCTATTCGGGCGGGGGCCTCCTACAATGAGCAGTTCTTC. The chain has TRBV29-1 and TRBJ2-1, with a possible D match to TRBD2 (7 bases). The germline gives CDR1 SQVTM, CDR2 ANQGSEA. V was cut by 6 bases and J by 0 bases, with 24 bases left in between. The CDR3 is 18 amino acids.

This sequence joins TRBV10-3 and TRBJ1-1; 10 positions match TRBD1. Germline-derived CDR1 and CDR2 are ENHRY and SYGVKD. The J segment lost 6 bases and the V segment lost 2 bases, leaving 0 bases of the junction unmatched. The CDR3 sequence is 13 residues long. CDR3 region: CAISEGQGAEAFF. The DNA for the CDR3 is TGTGCCATCAGTGAGGGACAGGGGGCTGAAGCTTTCTTT.

This rearrangement joins TRBV11-2 to TRBJ2-3; no clear D. The CDR3 spans 15 residues. Germline loops: CDR1 SGHAT, CDR2 FQNNGV. Between the trimmed V and J ends, which lost 2 bases and 10 bases, there was a span of 19 bases. CDR3 in amino acids: CASSLIAGDQSPQYF. In DNA, the CDR3 is TGTGCCAGCAGCTTAATAGCAGGAGACCAGAGCCCGCAGTATTTT.

For this clonotype: This may be a read error: a much more frequent sequence differs by one nucleotide. The chain combines TRBV6-1 with TRBJ1-1; D gene ambiguous. CDR3 length: 14 amino acids. Germline lookup yields CDR1 MNHNS and CDR2 SASEGT. The germline V and J ends were trimmed by 5 bases and 0 bases, with 10 bases remaining between them. CDR3 loop: CASSNVHMNTEAFF. In DNA, the CDR3 is TGTGCCAGCAGTAACGTCCACATGAACACTGAAGCTTTCTTT.

The chain links TRBV10-3 to TRBJ2-5; D is perhaps TRBD1 (5 bases). The CDR3 consists of 13 residues. Looked up from germline, CDR1 is ENHRY and CDR2 is SYGVKD. The germline V and J ends were trimmed by 4 bases and 1 base, with 7 bases remaining between them. The CDR3 reads CAISGQLQETQYF. The CDR3 nucleotides are TGTGCCATCAGTGGACAGCTCCAAGAGACCCAGTACTTC.

This clonotype was detected many times. The chain couples TRBV19 to TRBJ1-5, with D possibly being TRBD1 (6 bases). Trimming pared 9 bases from V and 6 bases from J, leaving 12 bases between. Looked up from germline, CDR1 is LNHDA and CDR2 is SQIVND (reference sequence). The CDR3 covers 12 residues. The CDR3 DNA sequence: TGTGCCAGCAGGGGTTACGGTCAGCCCCAGCATTTT. This gives the protein CASRGYGQPQHF.

The chain recombines TRBV19 with TRBJ1-1, with D possibly being TRBD1 (5 bases). Germline V gives CDR1 LNHDA, CDR2 SQIVND (reference sequence). The CDR3 is made up of 14 amino acids. V lost 2 bases and J 5 bases, leaving 12 bases between the germline ends. CDR3 sequence: CASSISVGGTEAFF. The CDR3 nucleotides are TGTGCCAGTAGTATATCGGTCGGGGGGACTGAAGCTTTCTTT.

As concerns this clonotype: Compared with germline, one end of the junction differs, possibly owing to a read error. The rearrangement links TRBV7-3 to TRBJ1-2; possible D gene TRBD1, 5 bases. Germline V lookup: CDR1 SGHTA, CDR2 FQGTGA. The CDR3 contains 15 residues. Here the CDR3 DNA reads TGCGCCAGCAGCCAAGATGTTGGGGGACTAGGTGGCTACACCTTC. It translates to CASSQDVGGLGGYTF.

The chain carries TRBV7-2 and TRBJ1-1; a weak D match, TRBD1 (6 bases). Germline V gene lookup returns CDR1 SGHTA and CDR2 FQGNSA. The CDR3 has 15 amino acids. V gave up 6 bases and J gave up 6 bases, with 20 bases separating them. In nucleotides, the CDR3 is TGTGCCAGCAGTCTACAGACAGGACCGGCTGCTGAAGCTTTCTTT. Translated: CASSLQTGPAAEAFF. Together with reference TRBV7-2 and TRBJ1-1, the CDR3 gives the full variable domain: GAGVSQSPSNKVTEKGKDVELRCDPISGHTALYWYRQSLGQGLEFLIYFQGNSAPDKSGLPSDRFSAERTGGSVSTLTIQRTQQEDSAVYLCASSLQTGPAAEAFFGQGTRLTVV.

The chain uses TRBV7-3 and TRBJ2-3; D gene uncertain. CDR1 SGHTA and CDR2 FQGTGA come from the germline V gene. The length of the CDR3 is 14 residues. With 3 bases removed from V and 3 bases from J, the gap between germline ends came to 10 bases. The CDR3 region has the DNA TGTGCCAGCAGCTTCTCCGGCGAGACAGATACGCAGTATTTT. As protein: CASSFSGETDTQYF.

This clonotype was observed a handful of times. The chain recombines TRBV5-4 with TRBJ1-6; the match to TRBD1 covers 7 bases. Germline assignment: CDR1 SGHNT and CDR2 YYREEE (reference sequence). The CDR3 has 15 residues. Losses at the gene ends were 1 base for V and 5 bases for J; bases not matched to a gene: 3. CDR3: CASSLWGTDNSPLHF. The CDR3 DNA follows: TGTGCCAGCAGCTTGTGGGGGACAGATAATTCACCCCTCCACTTT.

About this clonotype: The conserved phenylalanine or tryptophan is not found at the CDR3 terminus, so this likely reflects a read error. The chain combines TRBV5-1 with TRBJ1-2, with D unclear. V was pared by 2 bases and J by 0 bases, with 17 bases between. Germline CDR1 is SGHRS and CDR2 is YFSETQ. CDR3 length: 17 amino acids. CDR3 region: CASSFEQASRANYGYTL. In nucleotides, the CDR3 is TGCGCCAGCAGCTTCGAGCAGGCTTCAAGAGCTAACTATGGCTACACCCTC.

This clonotype was seen many times. This chain uses TRBV7-2 with TRBJ2-7; D gene unclear. The V end was cut by 1 base, the J end by 2 bases, with 9 bases between. This CDR3 spans 14 amino acids. CDR1 and CDR2 from the germline V gene are SGHTA and FQGNSA. The CDR3 bases are TGTGCCAGCAGCTTAGTGAGTCAGACCTACGAGCAGTACTTC. This encodes CASSLVSQTYEQYF.